This T cell receptor (beta chain) originates from a study of beta chain features in type 1 diabetes. As for the study in general: The samples had 85 million to 140 million sorted cells examined in all.

As concerns this clone: Its antigen is unidentified.

The entirety of the isolated RNA underwent reverse transcription, so expressed TCRB transcripts were sequenced. TCRdb's copy holds only in-frame clones and misses some; the assay was immunoSEQ multiplex PCR. The sample records about 260,000 clones, about 70% being singletons. Germline V gene sequence: CDR1 SGHDT, CDR2 YYEEEE. The CDR3 length is 13 residues. The V gene lost 2 bases and the J gene lost 8 bases, with 13 bases spanning the gap. Study findings and constraints: Sequencing the cDNA could make cells with high TCR expression show up more than they should. Comparison showed that naive, central memory and Treg TCRB repertoires appeared more similar among patients than among healthy donors. Type 1 diabetes patients showed a moderate but significant shortening of TCRB CDR3s in all four CD4+ subsets.

The sequence came from a man aged 25 to 40 in good health. The chain is built from TRBV5-6 and TRBJ1-2; D gene unclear. The specimen sequenced was naive CD4+ T cells from blood. The CDR3 reads CASSLGPGEGYTF. For the CDR3, the DNA is TGTGCCAGCAGCTTAGGTCCCGGCGAGGGCTACACCTTC.